A selection of T cell receptor beta chains follows, all from one sample in a study of T cells in Graves' hyperthyroidism and ophthalmopathy. TCRdb recomputed calls from the multiplex PCR reads with MiXCR, one row per CDR3 protein. Of around 440,000 distinct CDR3 sequences listed, approximately 14% are singletons. Sequenced input: blood. All receptors come from a woman in her late teens or twenties with Graves' hyperthyroidism. Each CDR3 is given with its conserved first and last residue. D genes are given only for firm matches. Clone size, where shown, is once, few, many, or a class for clones that have expanded.

J	size	V	D	CDR3	DNA
TRBJ2-1	few	TRBV11-2	NA	CASSLVRIPQRRNSYNEQFF	TGTGCCAGCAGCTTAGTCCGGATCCCCCAGCGGCGTAATTCCTACAATGAGCAGTTCTTC
TRBJ2-7	many	TRBV7-8	NA	CASSSPERGSDEQYF	TGTGCCAGCAGCTCCCCTGAGAGGGGGTCCGACGAGCAGTACTTC
TRBJ1-5	many	TRBV6-5	NA	CASSYSGGGQPQHF	TGTGCCAGCAGTTACTCAGGGGGAGGTCAGCCCCAGCATTTT
TRBJ2-4	NA	TRBV5-4	NA	CASSDGEGAKNIQYF	TGTGCCAGCAGCGACGGCGAGGGAGCCAAAAACATTCAGTACTTC
TRBJ2-1	many	TRBV20-1	NA	CSARDLGTAAYNEQFF	TGCAGTGCTAGAGATCTTGGGACTGCAGCCTACAATGAGCAGTTCTTC
TRBJ2-2	many	TRBV20-1	NA	CSAPILTGELFF	TGCAGTGCCCCAATATTGACCGGGGAGCTGTTTTTT
TRBJ2-1	few	TRBV24-1	NA	CATSDSTNYEQFF	TGTGCCACCAGTGATTCTACTAACTATGAGCAGTTCTTC
TRBJ2-2	many	TRBV2	NA	CASTERGYGELFF	TGTGCCAGCACCGAAAGAGGATACGGGGAGCTGTTTTTT
TRBJ2-7	many	TRBV7-9	TRBD1	CASSLGDRGSSYEQYF	TGTGCCAGCAGCTTAGGAGACAGGGGAAGTTCCTACGAGCAGTACTTC
TRBJ2-3	NA	TRBV24-1	NA	CATQGGTDTQYF	TGTGCCACCCAGGGAGGCACAGATACGCAGTATTTT
TRBJ2-7	many	TRBV18	NA	CASSPRFDEQYF	TGTGCCAGCTCACCACGCTTCGACGAGCAGTACTTC
TRBJ2-1	NA	TRBV20-1	NA	CSARSVNSGEPQFF	TGCAGTGCTAGATCCGTGAATTCGGGGGAGCCTCAGTTCTTC
TRBJ1-2	many	TRBV20-1	NA	CSATVPGSDNYGYTF	TGCAGTGCTACAGTCCCCGGGTCTGATAACTATGGCTACACCTTC
TRBJ1-5	many	TRBV6-1	TRBD1	CASRTGGEGLNQPQHF	TGTGCCAGTCGCACAGGGGGCGAGGGGCTAAACCAGCCCCAGCATTTT
TRBJ2-3	few	TRBV7-9	TRBD2	CASSAVAGEADTQYF	TGTGCCAGCAGCGCCGTAGCGGGAGAAGCAGATACGCAGTATTTT
TRBJ1-5	NA	TRBV27	NA	CASSGAGHNQPQHF	TGTGCCAGCAGTGGGGCAGGGCACAATCAGCCCCAGCATTTT
TRBJ2-5	many	TRBV11-2	NA	CASSSGRGASWETQYF	TGTGCCAGCAGCTCTGGCCGGGGGGCTTCCTGGGAGACCCAGTACTTC
TRBJ1-1	many	TRBV19	NA	CASSMESGRAPTEAFF	TGTGCCAGTAGTATGGAGAGTGGCAGGGCTCCCACTGAAGCTTTCTTT
TRBJ2-3	many	TRBV6-1	TRBD2	CASSYHGTSGYTDTQYF	TGTGCCAGCAGTTACCACGGGACTAGCGGGTACACAGATACGCAGTATTTT
TRBJ2-3	many	TRBV7-6	TRBD2	CASSLYPGLAGDTQYF	TGTGCCAGCAGCTTATACCCGGGACTAGCGGGCGATACGCAGTATTTT
TRBJ2-3	few	TRBV29-1	NA	CSVVPLSGKKADTQYF	TGCAGCGTTGTCCCCCTGTCAGGGAAAAAGGCAGATACGCAGTATTTT
TRBJ2-1	many	TRBV12-3/TRBV12-4	NA	CASSLAPATDEQFF	TGTGCCAGCAGTTTAGCCCCAGCTACCGATGAGCAGTTCTTC
TRBJ2-7	many	TRBV27	NA	CASSLSYGYEQYF	TGTGCCAGCAGTTTATCGTACGGCTACGAGCAGTACTTC
TRBJ1-2	many	TRBV28	NA	CASSLPAKFGGYTF	TGTGCCAGCAGTTTACCAGCTAAATTTGGTGGCTACACCTTC
TRBJ1-5	NA	TRBV19	NA	CASRWGRQGRVWSNQPQHF	TGTGCCAGTAGATGGGGTCGGCAGGGACGGGTGTGGAGCAATCAGCCCCAGCATTTT